This T cell receptor beta chain was sequenced during a study of CD8 T cells in ankylosing spondylitis. Findings of the study overall: Clones linked to disease, bearing a CD8+ phenotype, were relatively rare in peripheral blood. In the blood and synovial fluid of reactive arthritis, some motif variants had been previously reported. Significant enrichment of disease-linked clones was reportedly seen in matched ankylosing spondylitis synovial fluid. Characteristic, it appeared, of ankylosing spondylitis blood was a TCR beta motif of eight highly homologous variants.

Quantitative 5'-RACE with molecular barcodes was used to make the TCR beta libraries. From the 5' RACE reads, TCRdb called clonotypes with MiXCR, one entry per CDR3 protein. This sample has about 510,000 distinct CDR3 sequences, with approximately 5% found just once. This clonotype was found a few times. Its matching antigen is unknown. The CDR3 contains 13 residues. Trimming removed 6 bases at V and 7 bases at J, with 13 bases between. Per germline, CDR1 MNHNS and CDR2 SASEGT. Sequenced: blood, either unsorted or a sorted T cell fraction (not recorded which). The chain links TRBV6-1 to TRBJ2-1; no firm D call. The TCR sequence derives from a male donor with ankylosing spondylitis. The chain's CDR3 is CASSPLAENEQFF. CDR3 sequence (DNA): TGTGCCAGCAGCCCCTTAGCAGAGAATGAGCAGTTCTTC.